This T cell receptor (beta chain) emerged from a study of blood T cell repertoires in COVID-19. Overall study context: PBMCs, B-cell-depleted T cells, or T cells provided the cDNA or gDNA that made up the material.

The repertoire was sequenced with immunoSEQ multiplex PCR; TCRdb's copy has only in-frame clones and lacks some. Of under 300,000 clones in the sample, 86% were seen once. The V gene end was trimmed by 3 bases and the J gene end by 4 bases; junction bases not matched to a gene: 9. CDR1 is SGHRS and CDR2 is YFSETQ in the germline V gene. CDR3 length: 16 amino acids. The receptor comes from a woman aged 40 to 55 with acute COVID-19. This sequence joins TRBV5-1 and TRBJ1-1; 10 bases map to TRBD1. Sample: PBMCs or T cells enriched from blood (not recorded which). CDR3 region: CASSSTGTGVSTEAFF. The DNA of the CDR3 is TGCGCCAGCAGCTCCACCGGGACAGGGGTTTCCACTGAAGCTTTCTTT.